These 32 T cell receptor beta chains came from one sample sequenced in a study of T cell clones after liver transplantation. The method was immunoSEQ multiplex PCR; TCRdb's version includes in-frame clones alone and lacks a portion of them. Altogether some 80,000 clones are present, around 80% being singletons, with the ten largest covering 2.1%. Material: CD4+ T cells from blood, obtained less than 50 months after liver transplant. The receptors stem from a human patient who received a liver transplant. A subset of T cells may come from the graft donor.

The V gene is TRBV13, the J gene TRBJ2-2; the match to TRBD1 covers 10 bases. Germline trimming cut 4 bases from V and 2 bases from J; bases unmatched to any gene: 4. Per germline, CDR1 PRHDT and CDR2 FYEKMQ (reference sequence). The CDR3 is 16 residues long. CDR3 amino acids: CASSYGQGVNTGELFF. In nucleotides, the CDR3 is TGTGCCAGCAGCTATGGACAGGGGGTAAACACCGGGGAGCTGTTTTTT.

This rearrangement joins TRBV9 to TRBJ2-1; TRBD2 matches at 7 bases. This CDR3 has 15 amino acids. V was pared by 3 bases and J by 0 bases, with 3 bases of the junction left unmatched. Germline assignment: CDR1 SGDLS and CDR2 YYNGEE. CDR3 sequence (DNA): TGTGCCAGCAGCGCGCGACTAGCCTCCTACAATGAGCAGTTCTTC. The encoded protein is CASSARLASYNEQFF.

This clone has more than one count but fewer than ten. The chain joins TRBV4-1 to TRBJ2-7; TRBD2 matches at 7 bases. The V gene's germline CDR1 is MGHRA and CDR2 YSYEKL. After removal of 0 bases from V and 0 bases from J, the junction contained 8 bases not matched to a gene. CDR3 length: 17 amino acids. The CDR3 loop is CASSQDRRLADSYEQYF. CDR3 in DNA: TGCGCCAGCAGCCAAGATCGGAGGCTAGCGGACTCCTACGAGCAGTACTTC.

The chain is built from TRBV7-3 and TRBJ1-2; no definite D call. V was pared by 1 base and J by 1 base, with 10 bases between. Germline V gene lookup returns CDR1 SGHTA and CDR2 FQGTGA. The CDR3 contains 15 residues. As DNA, the CDR3 is TGTGCCAGCAGCTTAATGGATCTAAATAACTATGGCTACACCTTC. Translated, it gives CASSLMDLNNYGYTF.

This chain joins TRBV19 and TRBJ2-3, with 10 nucleotides matching TRBD1. Germline trimming cut 4 bases from V and 3 bases from J; bases unmatched to any gene: 4. Germline lookup yields CDR1 LNHDA and CDR2 SQIVND (reference sequence). CDR3 length equals 15 residues. The CDR3: CASSTPDRGTDTQYF. Here the CDR3 DNA reads TGTGCCAGTAGTACACCGGACAGGGGGACAGATACGCAGTATTTT.

The rearrangement joins TRBV18 to TRBJ2-2; D unresolved. The CDR3 is made up of 15 amino acids. Trimming removed 8 bases at V and 3 bases at J, with 16 bases between. Germline V lookup: CDR1 KGHSH, CDR2 LQKENI. The chain's CDR3 is CASANLGSDTGELFF. The CDR3 region has the DNA TGTGCCAGCGCCAATTTAGGAAGCGACACCGGGGAGCTGTTTTTT.

The chain links TRBV9 to TRBJ1-1, with TRBD1 matching over 8 bases. The CDR3 has 14 residues. Trimming removed 3 bases from V and 0 bases from J; junction bases left unmatched: 1. CDR1 is SGDLS, CDR2 YYNGEE, per germline. The CDR3, as DNA: TGTGCCAGCAGCGGACAGGGGATGAACACTGAAGCTTTCTTT. Its protein is CASSGQGMNTEAFF.

This clone is a singleton in its sample. The chain is built from TRBV5-6 and TRBJ1-2; D is possibly TRBD1 (5 bases). From germline, CDR1 is SGHDT and CDR2 YYEEEE. Trimming left V 4 bases short and J 2 bases short, with 9 bases between. The length of the CDR3 is 13 residues. The CDR3 is CASSPRQNYGYTF. The CDR3 region has the DNA TGTGCCAGCAGCCCTCGACAGAACTATGGCTACACCTTC.

The chain couples TRBV14 to TRBJ1-1, with D possibly matching TRBD1 (6 bases). Deletions cut 5 bases from V and 4 bases from J, with 11 bases between. CDR1 and CDR2 (germline): SGHDN, FVKESK. The CDR3 sequence is 13 residues long. The DNA of the CDR3 is TGTGCCAGCAGCACAGGGATTCGCACTGAAGCTTTCTTT. It encodes CASSTGIRTEAFF.

The CDR3 loop reads CASSHIPGPEPTNEQFF. In nucleotides, the CDR3 is TGTGCCAGCAGCCACATCCCCGGACCGGAACCTACAAATGAGCAGTTCTTC. This chain connects TRBV4-2 to TRBJ2-1; no clear D gene. Trimming removed 3 bases from V and 7 bases from J, with 22 bases in between. This CDR3 contains 17 residues. CDR1 is LGHNA, CDR2 YNFKEQ, per germline.

The chain links TRBV18 to TRBJ2-7, with 7 bases identical to TRBD2. Germline CDR1 is KGHSH and CDR2 is LQKENI. V lost 6 bases, J lost 2 bases, and 4 bases stayed unmatched. The CDR3 consists of 13 residues. The CDR3 protein is CASSPTSTYEQYF. In DNA, the CDR3 is TGTGCCAGCTCCCCGACTAGCACCTACGAGCAGTACTTC.

V gene TRBV7-9 combines with J gene TRBJ2-3, with D possibly TRBD1 on 6 matching bases. Germline V CDR1 and CDR2: SEHNR, FQNEAQ (reference sequence). This CDR3 is 13 amino acids long. The V gene lost 5 bases and the J gene lost 10 bases, with 16 bases spanning the gap. CDR3: CASSRIQGMAQYF. CDR3 in DNA: TGTGCCAGCAGCCGTATCCAGGGGATGGCGCAGTATTTT.

V gene TRBV5-1 combines with J gene TRBJ2-3, with D perhaps assigned TRBD1 or TRBD2 (5 bases each). The CDR3 loop spans 14 amino acids. V was shortened by 5 bases and J by 6 bases, with 16 bases between the two germline ends. The germline gives CDR1 SGHRS, CDR2 YFSETQ. CDR3 DNA sequence: TGCGCCAGCAGACCGGGACCTGGCGCGGATACGCAGTATTTT. This encodes CASRPGPGADTQYF. Full variable domain (rest looked up from reference TRBV5-1 and TRBJ2-3): KAGVTQTPRYLIKTRGQQVTLSCSPISGHRSVSWYQQTPGQGLQFLFEYFSETQRNKGNFPGRFSGRQFSNSRSEMNVSTLELGDSALYLCASRPGPGADTQYFGPGTRLTVL.

V usage is TRBV6-6 and J usage is TRBJ2-7; D is possibly TRBD1 or TRBD2 (6 bases each). V gave up 2 bases and J gave up 6 bases, with 14 bases separating them. Per the germline V gene, CDR1 is MNHNY and CDR2 is SVGAGI (reference sequence). The CDR3 loop spans 14 amino acids. The CDR3 bases are TGTGCCAGCAGTTACGGCGGGACACCCTCCGAGCAGTACTTC. It yields the protein CASSYGGTPSEQYF.

The chain has TRBV9 and TRBJ1-3, with D possibly being TRBD1 (5 bases). The germline V and J ends were trimmed by 4 bases and 3 bases, with 23 bases remaining between them. The CDR3 runs to 18 residues. Looked up from germline, CDR1 is SGDLS and CDR2 is YYNGEE. The CDR3 DNA reads TGTGCCAGCAGCCCCCGTGGGGGGAGGGACTTTAGTGGAAACACCATATATTTT. Amino acids: CASSPRGGRDFSGNTIYF.

This chain joins TRBV4-1 and TRBJ2-3; the match to TRBD2 covers 10 bases. V shed 1 base, J shed 5 bases, and the junction held 6 bases outside the gene matches. The CDR3 sequence is 16 residues long. Germline V CDR1 and CDR2: MGHRA, YSYEKL. CDR3 protein: CASSQANSGGGDTQYF. The CDR3 DNA follows: TGCGCCAGCAGCCAAGCGAACAGCGGGGGGGGAGATACGCAGTATTTT.

This chain uses TRBV6-5 with TRBJ2-5; D ambiguous. This CDR3 is 16 amino acids long. V gave up 0 bases and J gave up 0 bases, with 11 bases separating them. Per germline, CDR1 MNHEY and CDR2 SVGAGI. CDR3 amino acids: CASSYSYQKHQETQYF. The CDR3 DNA sequence: TGTGCCAGCAGTTACTCGTATCAGAAACACCAAGAGACCCAGTACTTC.

In this sample, this clone turned up a few times. The chain uses TRBV19 and TRBJ1-5; D not certain. V lost 5 bases, J lost 0 bases, and 14 bases lay in between. CDR1 and CDR2 from the germline V gene are LNHDA and SQIVND (reference sequence). The CDR3 is 16 residues long. The CDR3 loop reads CASSWRVPYSNQPQHF. CDR3 in DNA: TGTGCCAGTAGTTGGAGAGTCCCCTATAGCAATCAGCCCCAGCATTTT.

The V gene is TRBV18, the J gene TRBJ2-2; 7 bases align to TRBD2. The CDR3 consists of 17 residues. V was clipped by 0 bases and J by 6 bases; unmatched bases: 10. Germline assignment: CDR1 KGHSH and CDR2 LQKENI. The CDR3 DNA sequence: TGTGCCAGCTCACCACCTCGTGCGGGAGCCGGCCCCGGGGAGCTGTTTTTT. Protein: CASSPPRAGAGPGELFF.

This clone occurred once. The rearrangement links TRBV27 to TRBJ1-6; no firm D call. Germline V lookup: CDR1 MNHEY, CDR2 SMNVEV (reference sequence). The CDR3 is 17 residues long. The V end lost 2 bases, the J end lost 5 bases, and 16 bases lay between the germline ends. CDR3 residues: CASSLRNYEWDNSPLHF. The CDR3 DNA follows: TGTGCCAGCAGTTTAAGAAACTACGAATGGGATAATTCACCCCTCCACTTT.

The chain links TRBV4-3 to TRBJ2-7; TRBD1 or TRBD2 may be the D gene (5 bases each). V lost 3 bases and J 3 bases, leaving 18 bases between the germline ends. CDR1 is LGHNA, CDR2 YSLEER, per germline. The CDR3 covers 16 residues. In DNA form, the CDR3 reads TGCGCCAGCAGCCACTTATCCGGGGCAATGAGCTACGAGCAGTACTTC. This sequence encodes CASSHLSGAMSYEQYF.

Only a few counts were recorded for this clone. The rearrangement links TRBV2 to TRBJ2-2; possibly TRBD1 for D (6 bases). CDR3 length: 15 residues. Germline assignment: CDR1 SNHLY and CDR2 FYNNEI. Trimming stripped 7 bases from V and 6 bases from J, with 18 bases between. The CDR3 here is CASNSGQSRSGELFF. CDR3 DNA: TGTGCCAGCAACTCAGGACAGAGTAGGTCCGGGGAGCTGTTTTTT. The full variable domain, with the rest looked up from reference TRBV2 and TRBJ2-2, is EPEVTQTPSHQVTQMGQEVILRCVPISNHLYFYWYRQILGQKVEFLVSFYNNEISEKSEIFDDQFSVERPDGSNFTLKIRSTKLEDSAMYFCASNSGQSRSGELFFGEGSRLTVL.

The chain carries TRBV5-4 and TRBJ2-5; D is uncertain. The CDR3 totals 15 residues. The germline V gene encodes CDR1 SGHNT and CDR2 YYREEE (reference sequence). V dropped 2 bases and J dropped 5 bases, with 16 bases sitting between them. CDR3 residues: CASSFDSGRLETQYF. The CDR3 region has the DNA TGTGCCAGCAGCTTTGACTCAGGACGTCTGGAGACCCAGTACTTC.

The chain combines TRBV4-3 with TRBJ2-7; 12 nucleotides line up with TRBD1. V lost 4 bases, J lost 7 bases, and 8 bases stayed unmatched. Germline CDR1 is LGHNA and CDR2 is YSLEER. The CDR3 covers 15 residues. This chain's CDR3 is CASSRMGQGAVEQYF. DNA of the CDR3: TGCGCCAGCAGCCGCATGGGACAGGGGGCGGTTGAGCAGTACTTC.

This clone showed up just once. The genes are TRBV18 and TRBJ2-7, with D perhaps TRBD2 (5 bases). The CDR3 spans 14 residues. CDR1 and CDR2 from the germline V gene are KGHSH and LQKENI. The V end lost 3 bases, the J end lost 0 bases, and 9 bases lay between the germline ends. CDR3 coding DNA: TGTGCCAGCTCACCTAAGGACTCCTCCTACGAGCAGTACTTC. This codes for CASSPKDSSYEQYF.

The gene calls are TRBV7-3 and TRBJ2-7; 13 nucleotides match TRBD2. The V segment lost 2 bases and the J segment 3 bases; nucleotides outside the gene matches: 4. Germline CDR1 is SGHTA and CDR2 is FQGTGA. The CDR3 runs to 16 residues. The CDR3 sequence: CASSLLTSGRIYEQYF. In nucleotides, the CDR3 is TGTGCCAGCAGCTTACTGACTAGCGGGAGGATCTACGAGCAGTACTTC.

CDR3 in DNA: TGTGCCAGCAGCCAGAGTGACAACTCCTACAATGAGCAGTTCTTC. The encoded protein is CASSQSDNSYNEQFF. V is TRBV6-1 and J is TRBJ2-1; no reliable D call. The V gene's germline CDR1 is MNHNS and CDR2 SASEGT. This CDR3 comprises 15 residues. The V end lost 6 bases, the J end lost 0 bases, and 12 bases lay between the germline ends.

The chain uses TRBV20-1 and TRBJ2-1; D is undetermined. Germline V CDR1 and CDR2: DFQATT, SNEGSKA (reference sequence). This CDR3 region has 10 residues. V gave up 3 bases and J gave up 6 bases, with 3 bases separating them. The DNA for the CDR3 is TGCAGTGCTAGTACCAATGAGCAGTTCTTC. This gives the protein CSASTNEQFF.

In its sample, this clone was seen a few times. The chain employs TRBV6-1 and TRBJ1-1, with D unclear. The CDR3 has 13 amino acids. V lost 0 bases and J lost 3, with 5 bases in between. Germline CDR1 reads MNHNS; CDR2 reads SASEGT. For the CDR3, the DNA is TGTGCCAGCAGTGAAGCGTTGGACACTGAAGCTTTCTTT. This gives the protein CASSEALDTEAFF.

As for this clone: Other DNA sequences in the sample encode the same CDR3. This chain joins TRBV29-1 and TRBJ2-7; TRBD2 is a possible D gene (7 bases). This CDR3 has 13 residues. Germline assignment: CDR1 SQVTM and CDR2 ANQGSEA. V lost 6 bases to trimming and J lost 4 bases, with 16 bases between them. CDR3 residues: CSVGGGGGYEQYF. For the CDR3, the DNA is TGCAGCGTGGGGGGAGGGGGAGGGTACGAGCAGTACTTC.

The chain employs TRBV7-2 and TRBJ1-2; possible D gene TRBD1, 6 bases. Germline loops: CDR1 SGHTA, CDR2 FQGNSA. The CDR3 spans 16 residues. Trimming left V 3 bases short and J 6 bases short, with 20 bases between. The DNA of the CDR3 is TGTGCCAGCAGCTTTTCCAACCTAGGGGGGCTGAATGGCTACACCTTC. Encoded protein: CASSFSNLGGLNGYTF.

The V gene is TRBV4-3, the J gene TRBJ1-1; perhaps TRBD1 as D (6 bases). The length of the CDR3 is 16 residues. The V gene's germline CDR1 is LGHNA and CDR2 YSLEER. V was cut by 1 base and J by 0 bases, with 12 bases left in between. CDR3 amino acids: CASSQVPRQVNTEAFF. The CDR3 region has the DNA TGCGCCAGCAGCCAAGTCCCCAGACAGGTGAACACTGAAGCTTTCTTT.